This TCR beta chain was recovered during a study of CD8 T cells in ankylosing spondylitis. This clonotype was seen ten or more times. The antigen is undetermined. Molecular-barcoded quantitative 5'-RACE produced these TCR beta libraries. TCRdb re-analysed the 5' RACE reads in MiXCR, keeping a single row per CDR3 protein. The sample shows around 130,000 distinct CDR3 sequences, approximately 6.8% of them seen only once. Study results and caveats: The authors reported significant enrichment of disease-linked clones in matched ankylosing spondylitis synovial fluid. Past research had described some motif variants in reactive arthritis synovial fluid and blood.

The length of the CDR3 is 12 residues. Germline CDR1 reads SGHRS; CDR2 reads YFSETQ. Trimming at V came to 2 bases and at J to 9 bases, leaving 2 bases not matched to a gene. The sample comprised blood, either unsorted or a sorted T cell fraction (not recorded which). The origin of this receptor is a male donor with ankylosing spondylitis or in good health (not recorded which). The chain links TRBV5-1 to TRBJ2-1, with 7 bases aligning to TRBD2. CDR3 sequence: CASSLGEGEQFF. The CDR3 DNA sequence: TGCGCCAGCAGCTTAGGGGAGGGTGAGCAGTTCTTC.